This T cell receptor beta chain is from a study of neurological immune-mediated disorders. This clonotype was recorded a few times. The CDR3 sequence is 14 residues long. V gave up 2 bases and J gave up 5 bases, with 7 bases separating them. TCRdb re-analysed the 5' RACE reads in MiXCR, keeping a single row per CDR3 protein. This repertoire shows tens of thousands of distinct CDR3 sequences, roughly 10% found once; its top ten account for 1.7%. The chain uses TRBV12-3 or TRBV12-4 and TRBJ1-6; D is ambiguous. The sample taken for sequencing was PBMCs. The TCR sequence derives from a middle-aged man in good health. CDR3 residues: CASSLWQNNSPLHF. DNA of the CDR3: TGTGCCAGCAGTTTATGGCAAAATAATTCACCCCTCCACTTT.